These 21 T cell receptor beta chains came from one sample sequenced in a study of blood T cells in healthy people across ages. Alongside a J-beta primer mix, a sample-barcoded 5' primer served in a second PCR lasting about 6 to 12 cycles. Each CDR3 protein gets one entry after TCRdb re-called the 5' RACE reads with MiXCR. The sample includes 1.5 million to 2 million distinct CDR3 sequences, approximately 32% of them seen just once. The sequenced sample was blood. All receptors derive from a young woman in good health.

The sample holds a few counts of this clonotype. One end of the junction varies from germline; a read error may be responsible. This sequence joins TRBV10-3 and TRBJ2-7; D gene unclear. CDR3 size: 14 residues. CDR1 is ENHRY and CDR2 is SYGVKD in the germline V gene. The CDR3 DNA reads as TGTGCCCTCAGTGAGTCGAATAGGGTCCACGAGCAGTACTTC. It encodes CALSESNRVHEQYF.

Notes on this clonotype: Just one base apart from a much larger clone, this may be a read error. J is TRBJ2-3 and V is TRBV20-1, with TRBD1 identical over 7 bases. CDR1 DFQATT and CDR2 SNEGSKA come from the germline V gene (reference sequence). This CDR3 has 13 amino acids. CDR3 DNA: TGCAGTGCTTGGGACAGAAGCACAGGTACGCAGTATTTT. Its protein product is CSAWDRSTGTQYF.

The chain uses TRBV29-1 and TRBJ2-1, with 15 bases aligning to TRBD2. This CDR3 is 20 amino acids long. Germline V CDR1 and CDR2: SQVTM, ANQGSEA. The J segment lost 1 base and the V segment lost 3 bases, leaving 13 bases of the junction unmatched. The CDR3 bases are TGCAGCGTTGAGGGGGCCCCGGGACTAGCGGGAGGTGGATCCTACAATGAGCAGTTCTTC. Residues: CSVEGAPGLAGGGSYNEQFF.

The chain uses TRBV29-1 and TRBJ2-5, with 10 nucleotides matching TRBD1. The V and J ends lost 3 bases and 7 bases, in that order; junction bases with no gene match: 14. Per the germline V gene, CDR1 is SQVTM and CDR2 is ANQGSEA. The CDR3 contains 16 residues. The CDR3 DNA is TGCAGCGTTGAGGGCGACAGGGGGCTATCTTGGGTGACCCAGTACTTC. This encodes CSVEGDRGLSWVTQYF. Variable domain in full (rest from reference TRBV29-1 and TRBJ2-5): SAVISQKPSRDICQRGTSLTIQCQVDSQVTMMFWYRQQPGQSLTLIATANQGSEATYESGFVIDKFPISRPNLTFSTLTVSNMSPEDSSIYLCSVEGDRGLSWVTQYFGPGTRLLVL.

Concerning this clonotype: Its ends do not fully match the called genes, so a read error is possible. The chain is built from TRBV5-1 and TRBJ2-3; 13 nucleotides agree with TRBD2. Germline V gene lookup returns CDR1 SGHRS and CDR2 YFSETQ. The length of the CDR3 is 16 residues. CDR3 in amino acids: CAGSGPTSGGMDTQYF. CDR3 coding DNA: TGCGCCGGCAGCGGACCGACTAGCGGGGGGATGGATACGCAGTATTTT.

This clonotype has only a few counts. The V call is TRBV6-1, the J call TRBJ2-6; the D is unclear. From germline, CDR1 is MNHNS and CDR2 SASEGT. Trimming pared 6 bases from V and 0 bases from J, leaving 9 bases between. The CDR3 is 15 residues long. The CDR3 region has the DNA TGTGCCAGCAGGGTTGTTTCCTCTGGGGCCAACGTCCTGACTTTC. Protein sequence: CASRVVSSGANVLTF.

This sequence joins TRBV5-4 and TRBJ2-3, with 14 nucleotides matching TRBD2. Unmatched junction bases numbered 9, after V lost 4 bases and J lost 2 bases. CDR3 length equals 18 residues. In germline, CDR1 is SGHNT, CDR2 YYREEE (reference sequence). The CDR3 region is CASSQGTSGGPNTDTQYF. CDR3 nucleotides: TGTGCCAGCAGCCAGGGGACTAGCGGGGGCCCGAACACAGATACGCAGTATTTT.

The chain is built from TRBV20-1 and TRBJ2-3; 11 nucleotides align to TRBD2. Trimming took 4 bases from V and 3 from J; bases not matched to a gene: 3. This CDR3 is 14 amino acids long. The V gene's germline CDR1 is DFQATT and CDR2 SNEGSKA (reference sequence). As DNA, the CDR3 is TGCAGTGCTATGACTAGCGGGAAGACAGATACGCAGTATTTT. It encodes CSAMTSGKTDTQYF.

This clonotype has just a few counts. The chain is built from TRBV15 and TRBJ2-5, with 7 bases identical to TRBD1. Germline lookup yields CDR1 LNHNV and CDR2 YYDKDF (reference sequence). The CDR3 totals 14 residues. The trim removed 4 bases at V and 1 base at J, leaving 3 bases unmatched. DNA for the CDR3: TGTGCCACCAGCAACAGGGGTGGCCAAGAGACCCAGTACTTC. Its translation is CATSNRGGQETQYF.

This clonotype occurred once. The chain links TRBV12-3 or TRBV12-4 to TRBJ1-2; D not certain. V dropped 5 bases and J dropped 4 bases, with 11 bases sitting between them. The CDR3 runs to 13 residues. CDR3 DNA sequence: TGTGCCAGCAGTCGAACAGAGGTCTATGGCTACACCTTC. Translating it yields CASSRTEVYGYTF.

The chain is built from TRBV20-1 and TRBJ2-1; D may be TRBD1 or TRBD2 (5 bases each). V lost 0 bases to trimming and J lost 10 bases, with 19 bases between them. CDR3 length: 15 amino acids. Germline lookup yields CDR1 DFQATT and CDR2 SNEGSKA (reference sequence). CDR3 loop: CSARERGPGFEEQFF. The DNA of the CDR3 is TGCAGTGCTAGAGAAAGGGGACCAGGCTTTGAGGAGCAGTTCTTC.

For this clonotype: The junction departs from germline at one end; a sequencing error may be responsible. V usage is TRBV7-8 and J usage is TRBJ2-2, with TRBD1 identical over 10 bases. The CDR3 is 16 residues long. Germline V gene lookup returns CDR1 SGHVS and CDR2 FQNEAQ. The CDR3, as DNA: TGTGCCAGCAGCGGGACAGGGGAGTCGAACACCGGGGAGCGGTTTTTT. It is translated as CASSGTGESNTGERFF.

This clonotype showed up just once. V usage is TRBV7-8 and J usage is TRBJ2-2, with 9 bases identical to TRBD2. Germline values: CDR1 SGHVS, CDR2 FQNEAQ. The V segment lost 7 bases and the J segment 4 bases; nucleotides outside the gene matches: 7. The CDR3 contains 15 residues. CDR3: CASTESGRSTGELFF. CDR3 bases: TGTGCCAGCACCGAAAGCGGGAGGAGCACCGGGGAGCTGTTTTTT. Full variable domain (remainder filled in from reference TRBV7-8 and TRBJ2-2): GAGVSQSPRYKVAKRGQDVALRCDPISGHVSLFWYQQALGQGPEFLTYFQNEAQLDKSGLPSDRFFAERPEGSVSTLKIQRTQQEDSAVYLCASTESGRSTGELFFGEGSRLTVL.

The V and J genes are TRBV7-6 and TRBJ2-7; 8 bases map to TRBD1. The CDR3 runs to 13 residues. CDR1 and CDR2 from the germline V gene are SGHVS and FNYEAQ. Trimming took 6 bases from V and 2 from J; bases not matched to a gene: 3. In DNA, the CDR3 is TGTGCCAGCAGACCGACAGGGGCCTACGAGCAGTACTTC. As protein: CASRPTGAYEQYF. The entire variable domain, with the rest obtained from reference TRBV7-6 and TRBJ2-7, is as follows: GAGVSQSPRYKVTKRGQDVALRCDPISGHVSLYWYRQALGQGPEFLTYFNYEAQQDKSGLPNDRFSAERPEGSISTLTIQRTEQRDSAMYRCASRPTGAYEQYFGPGTRLTVT.

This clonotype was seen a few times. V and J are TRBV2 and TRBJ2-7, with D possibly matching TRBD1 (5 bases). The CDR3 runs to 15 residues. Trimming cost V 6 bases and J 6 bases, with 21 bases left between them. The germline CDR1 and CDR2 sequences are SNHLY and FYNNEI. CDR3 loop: CASRLTQGQYSEQYF. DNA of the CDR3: TGTGCCAGCAGACTCACTCAGGGTCAATACAGCGAGCAGTACTTC.

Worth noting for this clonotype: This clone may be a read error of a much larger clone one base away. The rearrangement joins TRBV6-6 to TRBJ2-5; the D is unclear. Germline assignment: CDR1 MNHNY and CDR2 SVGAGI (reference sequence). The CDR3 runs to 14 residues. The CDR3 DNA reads TGTACCAGCAGTTACTTACAGCCCCAAGAGACCCAGTACTTC. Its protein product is CTSSYLQPQETQYF.

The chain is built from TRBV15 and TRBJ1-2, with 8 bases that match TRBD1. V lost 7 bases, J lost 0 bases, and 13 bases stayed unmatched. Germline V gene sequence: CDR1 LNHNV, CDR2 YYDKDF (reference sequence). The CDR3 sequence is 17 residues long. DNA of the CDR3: TGTGCCACCAAGGTCCTCCCAGGGGGCCAGGCTAACTATGGCTACACCTTC. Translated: CATKVLPGGQANYGYTF.

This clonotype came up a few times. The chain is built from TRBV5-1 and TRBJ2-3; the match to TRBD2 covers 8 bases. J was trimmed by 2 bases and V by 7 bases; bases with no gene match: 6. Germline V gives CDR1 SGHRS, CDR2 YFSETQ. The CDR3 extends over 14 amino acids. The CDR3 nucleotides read TGCGCCAGCCGGGAGGGACTCCTCACAGATACGCAGTATTTT. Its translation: CASREGLLTDTQYF.

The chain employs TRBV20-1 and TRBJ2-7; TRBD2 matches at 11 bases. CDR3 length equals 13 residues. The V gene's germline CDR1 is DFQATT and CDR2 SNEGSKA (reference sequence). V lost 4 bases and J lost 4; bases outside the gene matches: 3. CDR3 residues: CSAIAGGMYEQYF. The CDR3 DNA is TGCAGTGCTATAGCGGGGGGGATGTACGAGCAGTACTTC.

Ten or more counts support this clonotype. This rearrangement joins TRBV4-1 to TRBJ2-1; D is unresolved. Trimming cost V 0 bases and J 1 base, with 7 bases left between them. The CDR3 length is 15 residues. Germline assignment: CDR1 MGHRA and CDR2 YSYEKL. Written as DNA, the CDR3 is TGCGCCAGCAGCCAAGATCGCTTATCCTACAATGAGCAGTTCTTC. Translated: CASSQDRLSYNEQFF.

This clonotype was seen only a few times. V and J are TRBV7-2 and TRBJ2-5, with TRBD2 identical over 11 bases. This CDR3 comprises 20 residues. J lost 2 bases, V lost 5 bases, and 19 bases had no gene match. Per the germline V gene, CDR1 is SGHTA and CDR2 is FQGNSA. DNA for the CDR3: TGTGCCAGCAGCCCGACTAGTTCCTTACTAGCGGGAGTAGGTCAAGAGACCCAGTACTTC. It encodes CASSPTSSLLAGVGQETQYF.